A single T cell receptor (beta chain) is shown here with its context. Its specificity is not known. Germline is not matched at one junction end, which may reflect a read error. The entry originates in a study of a mutant IDH1 vaccine in newly diagnosed glioma. Study at large: Vaccination was launched 4-6 weeks after radiotherapy alone, or with temozolomide cycles. Points from the study as a whole: Changes in top peripheral clonotypes did not appear linked to pseudoprogression.

The data were produced by immunoSEQ multiplex PCR, yet TCRdb's version contains in-frame clones alone and is incomplete. The sample holds tens of thousands of clones; under 90% are singletons and the top ten take approximately 4.7%. The time point here: week 35, safety follow-up. Topical imiquimod was applied with each vaccine dose, which held 300 ug of mutant IDH1 20-mer peptide. Astrocytomas found in donors were new, WHO grade 3 or 4, IDH1-mutant and ATRX-lost. The clonotype was recovered from a middle-aged woman with glioma. Some clones in this sample may be carry-over from other donors' samples. Sequencing was performed on PBMCs, taken from a glioma patient whose treatment included an IDH1 peptide vaccine.

The CDR3: CASSSWGGSSQPQHF. Here the CDR3 DNA reads TGTGCCAGCAGCTCGTGGGGGGGGAGCAGTCAGCCCCAGCATTTT. This chain links TRBV7-9 with TRBJ1-5; a possible D gene is TRBD1 (5 bases). This CDR3 is built from 15 residues. The V gene's germline CDR1 is SEHNR and CDR2 FQNEAQ (reference sequence).